This TCR beta chain originates from a study of shared clonotypes between healthy human individuals. The trim removed 5 bases at V and 2 bases at J, leaving 11 bases unmatched. The germline V gene encodes CDR1 MDHEN and CDR2 SYDVKM. The CDR3 runs to 17 residues. Here immunoSEQ multiplex PCR was the method, and the copy in TCRdb shows in-frame clones only, minus some. There are about 1.5 million clones in the sample; 95% to 99% occur only once, and roughly 0.45% lies in the top ten. The chain links TRBV28 to TRBJ2-5; 10 bases agree with TRBD2. The sequence was obtained from a man in his thirties or forties in good health. The sample was naive CD4+ T cells sorted from blood. Documented subset: CD45RA+ positively selected. DNA for the CDR3: TGTGCCAGCAGTCCCGTAGCGGGAGGAACCTTTCAAGAGACCCAGTACTTC. Protein product: CASSPVAGGTFQETQYF.